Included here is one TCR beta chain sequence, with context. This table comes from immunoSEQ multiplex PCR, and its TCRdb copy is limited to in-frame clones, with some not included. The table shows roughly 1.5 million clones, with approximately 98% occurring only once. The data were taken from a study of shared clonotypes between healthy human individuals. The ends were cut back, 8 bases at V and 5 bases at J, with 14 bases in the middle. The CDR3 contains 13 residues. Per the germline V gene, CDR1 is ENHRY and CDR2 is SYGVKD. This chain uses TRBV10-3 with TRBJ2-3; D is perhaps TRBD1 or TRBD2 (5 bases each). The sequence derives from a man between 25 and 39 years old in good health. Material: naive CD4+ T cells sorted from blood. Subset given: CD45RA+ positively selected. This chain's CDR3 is CAIRGRELDTQYF. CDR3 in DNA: TGTGCCATCCGCGGCAGGGAGTTAGATACGCAGTATTTT.